The T cell receptor (beta chain) under discussion was sequenced for a study of blood T cell repertoires in COVID-19. In the authors' workflow: Using reference gene primer amplification, nucleated cell counts were estimated. Produced via immunoSEQ multiplex PCR; TCRdb's table is partial and in-frame only. The V and J calls and clone size come from that table; D and trimming were worked out from the DNA. The sample includes about 200,000 clones, roughly 88% of them seen just once. V lost 5 bases to trimming and J lost 5 bases; unmatched junction nucleotides: 7. Germline CDR1 reads MNHEY; CDR2 reads SMNVEV (reference sequence). The CDR3 length is 14 residues. The Seattle patients, enrolled during active infection, were followed longitudinally.

Sequenced: peripheral blood. The chain recombines TRBV27 with TRBJ2-5, with 8 positions matching TRBD1. The receptor was isolated from a man aged 50 to 59 with COVID-19, enrolled during active disease. CDR3 residues: CASSRHQGAETQYF. In nucleotides, the CDR3 is TGTGCCAGCAGTCGACATCAGGGGGCGGAGACCCAGTACTTC.